The clone carrying this T cell receptor beta chain was seen once. CDR1 and CDR2 from the germline V gene are LNHDA and SQIVND (reference sequence). The CDR3 runs to 16 residues. After removal of 2 bases from V and 2 bases from J, the junction contained 6 bases not matched to a gene. The data are from a study of blood T cell repertoires in COVID-19. Sequencing used immunoSEQ multiplex PCR; TCRdb keeps in-frame clones, though not all of them. Found here are 35,000 to 50,000 clones, approximately 84% of them singletons; the top ten hold 13%. The source is a woman between 65 and 79 years old in a cohort sampled during active COVID-19. The chain carries TRBV19 and TRBJ2-7; 10 bases agree with TRBD2. Sequenced input: peripheral blood. The DNA of the CDR3 is TGTGCCAGTAGTATAACCGGGACTAGCGACCCCTACGAGCAGTACTTC. This encodes CASSITGTSDPYEQYF.